This T cell receptor (beta chain) was observed in a study of T cell responses to AZD1222 COVID-19 vaccine (dated by TCRdb to the early 2020s). About the study as a whole: A total of approximately 230 trial participants underwent TCR sequencing, of whom roughly 210 received two doses of AZD1222 and about 25 received two doses of the MenACWY control vaccine. Trial participants were enrolled into age subgroups of 18-55, 56-69 and 70-plus years, which contained roughly 140, 27 and 60 TCR-sequenced participants, respectively. Overall results and qualifications from the work: Because no day 14 peak-response samples were available, repertoires were characterized only after the peak T cell response. Vaccine-associated CD4 TCRs spanned the whole spike protein, with dominant responses in regions 160-218 and 743-854. Reportedly, almost half of the unique spike-specific TCRs recognized epitopes lying outside the regions that are mutated in the B.1.351 and B.1.1.7 variants. Only five to seven AZD1222 recipients were SARS-CoV-2 seropositive at baseline, limiting conclusions about previously exposed vaccinees. Spike-specific TCR breadth and depth rose significantly after two AZD1222 doses compared with day 0 and with MenACWY recipients. Participants were mostly white British and included more females than males, and it was suggested by the authors that clonal diversity may have been underestimated. The 56-69-year group was small, and its depth increase did not reach significance, likely because of low power.

At the junction V is shortened by 5 bases and J by 4 bases, with 20 bases in between. The CDR3 holds 16 amino acids from the cysteine to the phenylalanine. Here the CDR3 DNA is all that survives: 48 bases in frame from base 1. CDR1 SGHVS and CDR2 FNYEAQ are derived from the germline V gene. The CDR3 regions of human TCRbeta chains were analyzed by immunosequencing. The study's own analysis went as follows. TCRs in the repertoires were compared against a reference library of SARS-CoV-2-specific TCRs that had been generated with the MIRA antigen-specificity platform. Breadth was defined as the fraction of unique TCRs that were SARS-CoV-2-associated. Depth was defined as the fraction of total T cells that were SARS-CoV-2-associated. Using the MIRA data, every spike-specific TCR was mapped to the spike region that the TCR reacted to and assigned to either a CD4 or a CD8 class. Log10-transformed breadth and depth values were compared by one-way ANOVA with Sidak's multiple comparisons tests. TCRdb mirrors the immuneACCESS table, restricted to in-frame sequences. Some clones are absent from its copies; in checked studies, under half trace to an unresolved V gene, and the reason for the others is unknown. V and J calls and clone size are those listed in that table; D and trimming were worked out from the DNA. Within this sample are roughly 15,000 clones, with around 80% of them counted one time only. Clones ranked in the top ten supply 13% to 15% of the sample.

Remarks on this clone: Its antigen specificity is not known. Per-base quality was not reported, and no clone a single base away is much larger than it.

What this sample's time point label stands for: about 28 days (+/-7) after the second vaccine dose. AZD1222 recipients with second doses at about 4 weeks or about 12 weeks were pooled, because spike-specific TCR depth and breadth did not differ between schedules. Vaccinee samples were obtained from the UK trials COV001 and COV002, which included a single-blind randomized controlled phase 2/3 trial of AZD1222 (ChAdOx1 nCoV-19) in healthy adults. For TCRbeta chain sequencing, PBMC samples were collected from trial participants at day 0 and at day 28 after the second dose. The receptor comes from an adult who received the AZD1222 COVID-19 vaccine. This chain is built from TRBV7-6 and TRBJ1-2, with a weak D call of TRBD1 (5 bases match). The source was peripheral blood, collected 28 days after the second AZD1222 dose. The DNA sequence follows: TGTGCCAGCAGCCCTGGACAAACAGGCGAATTCTATGGCTACACCTTC. Translated, it gives CASSPGQTGEFYGYTF.